What follows are 23 T cell receptor beta chains derived from one specimen sequenced in a study of blood T cell repertoires in COVID-19. Measured with immunoSEQ multiplex PCR; TCRdb has only the in-frame clones, and not every one. The table includes 260,000 or so clones, 88% detected once. The sample consisted of peripheral blood. All receptors derive from a human donor in a cohort sampled during active COVID-19.

The chain uses TRBV10-3 and TRBJ1-6; 9 positions match TRBD1. V lost 0 bases, J lost 4 bases, and 1 base stayed unmatched. Germline loops: CDR1 ENHRY, CDR2 SYGVKD. The CDR3 loop spans 16 amino acids. CDR3: CAISESTGGYNSPLHF. As DNA, the CDR3 is TGTGCCATCAGTGAGTCGACAGGGGGATATAATTCACCCCTCCACTTT.

The V gene is TRBV7-3, the J gene TRBJ2-3, with TRBD2 as a possible D gene (6 bases). Per the germline V gene, CDR1 is SGHTA and CDR2 is FQGTGA. Trimming pared 4 bases from V and 5 bases from J, leaving 13 bases between. The CDR3 loop spans 14 amino acids. This CDR3 reads CASSSGTFGDTQYF. As DNA, the CDR3 is TGTGCCAGCAGCTCGGGGACTTTCGGAGATACGCAGTATTTT.

The J gene is TRBJ2-1, the V gene TRBV28, with TRBD2 matching over 9 bases. Losses at the gene ends were 2 bases for V and 1 base for J; bases not matched to a gene: 6. The germline V gene has CDR1 MDHEN and CDR2 SYDVKM. CDR3 size: 17 residues. The chain's CDR3 is CASSLILLAGSYNEQFF. CDR3 sequence (DNA): TGTGCCAGCAGTTTAATCCTGCTAGCGGGATCCTACAATGAGCAGTTCTTC.

This clone was counted only a few times. The J gene is TRBJ2-6, the V gene TRBV11-2; D is unresolved. V lost 5 bases and J 5 bases, leaving 7 bases between the germline ends. The germline V gene has CDR1 SGHAT and CDR2 FQNNGV. The CDR3 sequence is 13 residues long. CDR3 sequence reads: CASSPHWANVLTF. DNA for the CDR3: TGTGCCAGCAGCCCCCATTGGGCCAACGTCCTGACTTTC.

This chain links TRBV11-2 with TRBJ2-7; 8 bases are a match to TRBD1. V lost 4 bases, J lost 0 bases, and 8 bases stayed unmatched. Germline values: CDR1 SGHAT, CDR2 FQNNGV. The CDR3 has 16 amino acids. CDR3 sequence (DNA): TGTGCCAGCAGCTCAGTACAGGGGGTCCCCTCCTACGAGCAGTACTTC. It encodes CASSSVQGVPSYEQYF. Variable domain in full (rest from reference TRBV11-2 and TRBJ2-7): EAGVAQSPRYKIIEKRQSVAFWCNPISGHATLYWYQQILGQGPKLLIQFQNNGVVDDSQLPKDRFSAERLKGVDSTLKIQPAKLEDSAVYLCASSSVQGVPSYEQYFGPGTRLTVT.

The V gene is TRBV27, the J gene TRBJ1-1; no clear D. Trimming took 0 bases from V and 0 from J, leaving 14 bases between them. The CDR3 totals 17 residues. Per germline, CDR1 MNHEY and CDR2 SMNVEV (reference sequence). CDR3 bases: TGTGCCAGCAGTTTATCCCCCCGGGAAGGCATGAACACTGAAGCTTTCTTT. Encoded protein: CASSLSPREGMNTEAFF.

This chain links TRBV7-8 with TRBJ1-5; 8 nucleotides agree with TRBD1. CDR1 is SGHVS, CDR2 FQNEAQ, per germline. CDR3 length equals 12 residues. The J segment lost 7 bases and the V segment lost 5 bases, leaving 1 base of the junction unmatched. The CDR3 loop is CASSQGAQPQHF. The DNA of the CDR3 is TGTGCCAGCAGCCAGGGGGCCCAGCCCCAGCATTTT.

This chain links TRBV4-2 with TRBJ2-7; the D is unclear. Per germline, CDR1 LGHNA and CDR2 YNFKEQ. Trimming stripped 3 bases from V and 2 bases from J, with 8 bases between. This CDR3 has 13 residues. Written as DNA, the CDR3 is TGTGCCAGCAGCCACGAGGCCACCTACGAGCAGTACTTC. The encoded protein is CASSHEATYEQYF.

Here the CDR3 DNA reads TGTGCCAGCAGCCTGGGACTAGCGGGGGAGGGTGAGCAGTTCTTC. Translation: CASSLGLAGEGEQFF. This chain joins TRBV6-5 and TRBJ2-1; 14 bases match TRBD2. The CDR3 runs 15 residues. Germline assignment: CDR1 MNHEY and CDR2 SVGAGI. V lost 6 bases to trimming and J lost 9 bases; unmatched junction nucleotides: 7.

This chain connects TRBV11-2 to TRBJ2-3; weak D call: TRBD1 (6 bases). CDR3 length: 16 amino acids. CDR1 SGHAT and CDR2 FQNNGV come from the germline V gene. The V and J ends lost 4 bases and 5 bases respectively, with 19 bases between them. CDR3 DNA sequence: TGTGCCAGCAGCTCGTCAGGGGCGCCCCAAGGAGATACGCAGTATTTT. Its protein is CASSSSGAPQGDTQYF.

The chain has TRBV5-1 and TRBJ2-7; D tentatively reads TRBD1 or TRBD2 (6 bases each). Germline CDR1 reads SGHRS; CDR2 reads YFSETQ. This CDR3 contains 14 residues. V shed 7 bases and J shed 3 bases, with 17 bases lying between them. CDR3 in DNA: TGCGCCAGCTCCTTGGGGGGCGACCTCTACGAGCAGTACTTC. This translates into CASSLGGDLYEQYF.

V is TRBV7-9 and J is TRBJ1-2, with 8 bases fitting TRBD1. CDR3 length equals 15 residues. Germline V CDR1 and CDR2: SEHNR, FQNEAQ (reference sequence). V lost 5 bases, J lost 9 bases, and 14 bases stayed unmatched. The CDR3: CASSHIDRGLKSYTF. CDR3 DNA: TGTGCCAGCAGCCACATAGACAGGGGTCTTAAGAGCTACACCTTC.

The chain has TRBV19 and TRBJ1-2; the match to TRBD1 covers 9 bases. V lost 4 bases and J lost 7; bases outside the gene matches: 7. The germline V gene has CDR1 LNHDA and CDR2 SQIVND (reference sequence). The CDR3 is 14 amino acids. The CDR3 DNA reads TGTGCCAGTAGTACCGCGGGACAGGGTATTGGCTACACCTTC. Residues: CASSTAGQGIGYTF.

The DNA for the CDR3 is TGTGCCAGCAGTTTGTCCAGGACTAACTATGGCTACACCTTC. It codes for CASSLSRTNYGYTF. V is TRBV28 and J is TRBJ1-2; D remains unclear. In germline, CDR1 is MDHEN, CDR2 SYDVKM. The V and J ends lost 3 bases and 0 bases respectively, with 8 bases between them. The CDR3 covers 14 residues.

The V and J genes are TRBV10-3 and TRBJ2-7; D remains unclear. Deletions cut 2 bases from V and 4 bases from J, with 6 bases between. The CDR3 contains 12 residues. The germline gives CDR1 ENHRY, CDR2 SYGVKD. The CDR3 nucleotides read TGTGCCATCAGTGAGGCCGGTTACGAGCAGTACTTC. It encodes CAISEAGYEQYF.

The chain employs TRBV10-1 and TRBJ1-1, with TRBD1 matching 8 bases. The germline V gene has CDR1 WNHNN and CDR2 SYGVQD (reference sequence). The CDR3 is 14 residues long. With V trimmed by 5 bases and J by 1 base, 3 bases remained unmatched. In DNA form, the CDR3 reads TGCGCCAGCAGTCGGACAGGGTCGAACACTGAAGCTTTCTTT. Translation gives CASSRTGSNTEAFF.

This chain connects TRBV4-3 to TRBJ1-2; 9 bases agree with TRBD1. Trimming cost V 2 bases and J 3 bases; bases outside gene matches: 4. Looked up from germline, CDR1 is LGHNA and CDR2 is YSLEER. The CDR3 length is 15 residues. In DNA form, the CDR3 reads TGCGCCAGCAGCCAATACACAGGGGGCGACTATGGCTACACCTTC. Protein sequence: CASSQYTGGDYGYTF.

The chain recombines TRBV27 with TRBJ1-1; 8 positions agree with TRBD1. V shed 7 bases and J 5 bases; nucleotides not matched to a gene: 12. Per germline, CDR1 MNHEY and CDR2 SMNVEV (reference sequence). CDR3 length: 15 amino acids. DNA for the CDR3: TGTGCCAGCATCAGGGCAGGGGGCGCGCGGACTGAAGCTTTCTTT. Translating gives CASIRAGGARTEAFF.

The chain recombines TRBV23-1 with TRBJ1-2; tentatively, D is TRBD1 (5 bases). TRBV23-1 is noted as an ORF with a role that remains uncertain. This CDR3 has 15 amino acids. V was shortened by 0 bases and J by 4 bases, with 12 bases between the two germline ends. CDR3 residues: CASSQSRERSYGYTF. The CDR3 region has the DNA TGCGCCAGCAGTCAATCCAGGGAAAGGTCCTATGGCTACACCTTC.

This rearrangement joins TRBV5-8 to TRBJ2-7; perhaps TRBD1 as D (6 bases). The germline V and J ends were trimmed by 2 bases and 2 bases, with 14 bases remaining between them. This CDR3 is 15 amino acids long. CDR1 is SGHTS, CDR2 YDEGEE, per germline. Here the CDR3 reads CASSFRGNGPYEQYF. The DNA for the CDR3 is TGTGCCAGCAGCTTTAGGGGGAACGGCCCCTACGAGCAGTACTTC.

This clone showed up just once. This chain connects TRBV5-6 to TRBJ2-7, with TRBD1 matching over 7 bases. The junction had 9 bases not matched to a gene; V was cut back by 6 bases and J by 0 bases. Germline CDR1 is SGHDT and CDR2 is YYEEEE. CDR3 size: 15 residues. This chain's CDR3 is CASTLTQGSSYEQYF. The CDR3 bases are TGTGCCAGCACTTTGACACAGGGGAGCTCCTACGAGCAGTACTTC.

The V and J genes are TRBV12-5 and TRBJ2-7, with a tentative D call TRBD1 (5 bases). V lost 0 bases to trimming and J lost 4 bases, with 16 bases between them. CDR1 and CDR2 from the germline V gene are LGHNT and FRNRAP. This CDR3 has 16 amino acids. Here the CDR3 reads CASGLVLQGSGYEQYF. Here the CDR3 DNA reads TGTGCTAGTGGTTTGGTACTCCAAGGATCAGGGTACGAGCAGTACTTC.

This chain links TRBV12-5 with TRBJ1-5; D is ambiguous. The CDR3 runs 16 residues. Germline loops: CDR1 LGHNT, CDR2 FRNRAP. Between the trimmed V and J ends, which lost 1 base and 7 bases, there was a span of 17 bases. In DNA, the CDR3 is TGTGCTAGTGGTTTGGCCTCCTTATTAACGGAGCAGCCCCAGCATTTT. As protein: CASGLASLLTEQPQHF.